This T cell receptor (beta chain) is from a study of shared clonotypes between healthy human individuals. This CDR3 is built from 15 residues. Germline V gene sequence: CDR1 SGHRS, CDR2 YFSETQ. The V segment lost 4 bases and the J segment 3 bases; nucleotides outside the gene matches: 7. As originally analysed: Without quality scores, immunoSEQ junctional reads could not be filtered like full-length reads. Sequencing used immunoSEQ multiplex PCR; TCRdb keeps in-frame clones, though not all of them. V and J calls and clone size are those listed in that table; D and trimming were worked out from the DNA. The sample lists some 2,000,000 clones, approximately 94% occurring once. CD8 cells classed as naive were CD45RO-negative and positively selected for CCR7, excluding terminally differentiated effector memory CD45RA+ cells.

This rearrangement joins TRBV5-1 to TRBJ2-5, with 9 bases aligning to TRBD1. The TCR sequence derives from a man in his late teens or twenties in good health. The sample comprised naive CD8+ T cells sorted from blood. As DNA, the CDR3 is TGCGCCAGCAGCCTCCGGGACAGGGATGAAGAGACCCAGTACTTC. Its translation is CASSLRDRDEETQYF. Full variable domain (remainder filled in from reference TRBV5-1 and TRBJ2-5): KAGVTQTPRYLIKTRGQQVTLSCSPISGHRSVSWYQQTPGQGLQFLFEYFSETQRNKGNFPGRFSGRQFSNSRSEMNVSTLELGDSALYLCASSLRDRDEETQYFGPGTRLLVL.